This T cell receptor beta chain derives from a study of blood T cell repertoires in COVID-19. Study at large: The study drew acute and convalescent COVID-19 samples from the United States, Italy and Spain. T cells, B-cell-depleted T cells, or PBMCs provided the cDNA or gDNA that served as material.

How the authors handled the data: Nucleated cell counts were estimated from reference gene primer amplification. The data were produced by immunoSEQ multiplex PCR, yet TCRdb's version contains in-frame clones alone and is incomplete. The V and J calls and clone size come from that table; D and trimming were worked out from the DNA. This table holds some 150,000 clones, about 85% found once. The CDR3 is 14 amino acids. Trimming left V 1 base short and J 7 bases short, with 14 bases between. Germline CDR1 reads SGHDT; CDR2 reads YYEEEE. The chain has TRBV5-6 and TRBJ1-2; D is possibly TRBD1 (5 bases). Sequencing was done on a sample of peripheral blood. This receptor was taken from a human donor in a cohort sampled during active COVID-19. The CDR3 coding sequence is TGTGCCAGCAGCTTGTGGAGACAGTTAATTGGCTACACCTTC. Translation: CASSLWRQLIGYTF.